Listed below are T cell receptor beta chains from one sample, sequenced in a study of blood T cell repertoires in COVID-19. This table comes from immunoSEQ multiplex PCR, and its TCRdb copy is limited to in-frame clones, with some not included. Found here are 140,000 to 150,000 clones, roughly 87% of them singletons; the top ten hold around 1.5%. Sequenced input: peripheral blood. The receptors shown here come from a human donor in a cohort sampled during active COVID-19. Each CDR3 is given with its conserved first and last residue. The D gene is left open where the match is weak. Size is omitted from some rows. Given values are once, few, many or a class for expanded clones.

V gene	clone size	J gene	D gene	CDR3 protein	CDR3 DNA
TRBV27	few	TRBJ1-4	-	CASSSGPVSPTNEKLFF	TGTGCCAGCAGTTCGGGTCCCGTTAGTCCAACTAATGAAAAACTGTTTTTT
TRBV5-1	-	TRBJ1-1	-	CASSLSPGNTEAFF	TGCGCCAGCAGCTTGTCGCCAGGCAACACTGAAGCTTTCTTT
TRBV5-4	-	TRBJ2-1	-	CASSLGAYSYNEQFF	TGTGCCAGCAGCTTGGGAGCCTACTCCTACAATGAGCAGTTCTTC
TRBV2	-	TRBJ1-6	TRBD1	CASSWTGGNSPLHF	TGTGCCAGCAGCTGGACAGGGGGCAATTCACCCCTCCACTTT
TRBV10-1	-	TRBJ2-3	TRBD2	CASSAGLAASTDTQYF	TGCGCCAGCAGTGCGGGACTAGCGGCTAGCACAGATACGCAGTATTTT
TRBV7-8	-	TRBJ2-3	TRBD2	CASSDWTSGYTDTQYF	TGTGCCAGCAGCGATTGGACTAGCGGTTACACAGATACGCAGTATTTT
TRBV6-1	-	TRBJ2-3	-	CASSEEQGGTDTQYF	TGTGCCAGCAGTGAAGAGCAGGGTGGGACAGATACGCAGTATTTT
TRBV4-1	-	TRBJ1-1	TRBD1	CASSLQGDPNTEAFF	TGCGCCAGCAGCCTCCAGGGGGATCCGAACACTGAAGCTTTCTTT
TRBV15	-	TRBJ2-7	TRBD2	CATSPTSGDTYEQYF	TGTGCCACCAGCCCGACTAGCGGGGATACCTACGAGCAGTACTTC
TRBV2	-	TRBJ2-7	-	CASSEAEGAGYEQYF	TGTGCCAGCAGTGAAGCGGAGGGGGCCGGGTACGAGCAGTACTTC
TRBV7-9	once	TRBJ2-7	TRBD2	CASSLTLAGNSEQYF	TGTGCCAGCAGCTTGACACTAGCGGGAAATTCCGAGCAGTACTTC
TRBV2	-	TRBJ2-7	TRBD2	CASSPPEGLAVEQYF	TGTGCCAGCAGTCCCCCCGAAGGACTAGCGGTGGAGCAGTACTTC
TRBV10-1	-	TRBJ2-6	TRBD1	CASSSGTGGSGANVLTF	TGCGCCAGCAGTTCCGGGACAGGGGGCTCTGGGGCCAACGTCCTGACTTTC
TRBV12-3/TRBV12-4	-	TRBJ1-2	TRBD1	CASSPGGWGYTF	TGTGCCAGCAGCCCAGGGGGCTGGGGCTACACCTTC
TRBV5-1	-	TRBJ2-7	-	CASSLDVAGASYEQYF	TGCGCCAGCAGCTTGGACGTGGCAGGGGCCTCCTACGAGCAGTACTTC
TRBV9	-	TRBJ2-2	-	CASSVSAGGRTTGELFF	TGTGCCAGCAGCGTATCCGCGGGCGGGCGGACCACCGGGGAGCTGTTTTTT
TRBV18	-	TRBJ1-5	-	CASSPSDSRPQHF	TGTGCCAGCTCACCCTCAGACAGCCGGCCCCAGCATTTT
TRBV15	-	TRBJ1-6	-	CATSREADNSPLHF	TGTGCCACCAGCAGAGAGGCAGATAATTCACCCCTCCACTTT
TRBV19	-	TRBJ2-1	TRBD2	CASSISIAGGNEQFF	TGTGCCAGTAGTATTTCGATAGCGGGGGGAAATGAGCAGTTCTTC
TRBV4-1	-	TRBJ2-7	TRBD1	CASSQARGQGEQYF	TGCGCCAGCAGCCAAGCGAGGGGACAGGGGGAACAGTACTTC
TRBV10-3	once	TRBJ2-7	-	CAISASSEYEQYF	TGTGCCATCAGCGCATCCAGTGAATACGAGCAGTACTTC
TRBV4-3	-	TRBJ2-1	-	CASSQEAGDYNEQFF	TGCGCCAGCAGCCAAGAAGCAGGGGACTACAATGAGCAGTTCTTC
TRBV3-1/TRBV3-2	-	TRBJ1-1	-	CASSQLGLPMNTEAFF	TGTGCCAGCAGCCAACTAGGACTCCCAATGAACACTGAAGCTTTCTTT
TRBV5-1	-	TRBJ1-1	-	CASRSNLLEMNTEAFF	TGCGCCAGCAGGTCTAACTTACTAGAAATGAACACTGAAGCTTTCTTT
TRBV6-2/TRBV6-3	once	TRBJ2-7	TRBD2	CASSYGGGIYEQYF	TGTGCCAGCAGTTACGGCGGGGGGATCTACGAGCAGTACTTC
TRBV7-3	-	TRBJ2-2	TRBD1	CASSLPGQGSTGELFF	TGTGCCAGCAGCCTACCGGGACAGGGGTCCACCGGGGAGCTGTTTTTT
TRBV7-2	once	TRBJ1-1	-	CASSFLAENTEAFF	TGTGCCAGCAGCTTTCTGGCGGAGAACACTGAAGCTTTCTTT
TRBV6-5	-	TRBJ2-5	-	CASSLDRLQETQYF	TGTGCCAGCAGTCTAGACAGGCTCCAAGAGACCCAGTACTTC
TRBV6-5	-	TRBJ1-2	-	CASEGALDGYTF	TGTGCCAGTGAGGGTGCCTTAGACGGCTACACCTTC
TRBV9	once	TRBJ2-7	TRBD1	CASSPPDRGNEQYF	TGTGCCAGCAGCCCACCGGACAGGGGCAACGAGCAGTACTTC
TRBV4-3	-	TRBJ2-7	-	CASSQDLYSGTSYEQYF	TGCGCCAGCAGCCAAGATTTATATAGCGGAACCTCCTACGAGCAGTACTTC
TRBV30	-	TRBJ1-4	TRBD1	CARLTPGTGGEKLFF	TGTGCCCGATTAACACCCGGGACAGGAGGCGAAAAACTGTTTTTT
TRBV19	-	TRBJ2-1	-	CASSGGYNEQFF	TGTGCCAGTAGTGGGGGGTACAATGAGCAGTTCTTC
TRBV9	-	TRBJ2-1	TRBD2	CASSQSGTSVNEQFF	TGTGCCAGCAGCCAATCCGGGACTAGTGTCAATGAGCAGTTCTTC
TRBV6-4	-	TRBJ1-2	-	CASSTIIGGAGGYTF	TGTGCCAGCAGCACCATTATTGGGGGGGCTGGTGGCTACACCTTC
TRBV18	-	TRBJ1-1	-	CASSPPTGDTEAFF	TGTGCCAGCTCACCACCGACGGGGGACACTGAAGCTTTCTTT
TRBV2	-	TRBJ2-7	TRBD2	CASSPSGRHVSSYEQYF	TGTGCCAGCAGCCCTAGCGGGCGGCATGTCAGCTCCTACGAGCAGTACTTC
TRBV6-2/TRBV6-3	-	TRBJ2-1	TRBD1	CASSYPLKGTGVYNEQFF	TGTGCCAGCAGTTACCCCCTAAAGGGGACAGGCGTCTACAATGAGCAGTTCTTC
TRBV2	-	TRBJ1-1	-	CASRGDTNTEAFF	TGTGCCAGCAGAGGGGACACGAACACTGAAGCTTTCTTT
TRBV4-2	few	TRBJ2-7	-	CASSQDQSSYEQYF	TGTGCCAGCAGCCAAGATCAGTCTTCCTACGAGCAGTACTTC
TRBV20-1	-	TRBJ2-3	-	CSASSGWPSTDTQYF	TGCAGTGCTAGTTCGGGGTGGCCCAGCACAGATACGCAGTATTTT
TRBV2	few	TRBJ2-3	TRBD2	CASSGLAGVTDTQYF	TGTGCCAGCTCAGGACTAGCGGGGGTCACAGATACGCAGTATTTT
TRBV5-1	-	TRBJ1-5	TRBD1	CASSLGTGLDQPQHF	TGCGCCAGCAGCTTGGGGACAGGTCTTGATCAGCCCCAGCATTTT
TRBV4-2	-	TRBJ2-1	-	CASSQVRGAYNEQFF	TGTGCCAGCAGCCAAGTCCGGGGGGCATACAATGAGCAGTTCTTC
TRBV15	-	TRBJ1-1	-	CATSGPGVGNTEAFF	TGTGCCACCAGCGGTCCAGGGGTCGGGAACACTGAAGCTTTCTTT
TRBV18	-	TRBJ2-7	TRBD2	CASSPTSGGSEQYF	TGTGCCAGCTCACCTACTAGCGGGGGGAGCGAGCAGTACTTC
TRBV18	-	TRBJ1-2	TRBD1	CASSPGDSTFTNYGYTF	TGTGCCAGCTCACCTGGGGACAGCACCTTTACTAACTATGGCTACACCTTC
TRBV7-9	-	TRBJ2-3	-	CASSLAGGDTQYF	TGTGCCAGCAGCTTAGCCGGGGGAGATACGCAGTATTTT
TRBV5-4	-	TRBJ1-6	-	CASSPSSYNSPLHF	TGTGCCAGCAGCCCTAGCTCCTATAATTCACCCCTCCACTTT
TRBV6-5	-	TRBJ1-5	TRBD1	CASTYAPQGGQPQHF	TGTGCCAGCACCTACGCACCCCAGGGGGGACAGCCCCAGCATTTT
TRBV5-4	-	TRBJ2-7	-	CASSSARRGASYEQYF	TGTGCCAGCAGCTCGGCTCGCAGGGGGGCTTCCTACGAGCAGTACTTC
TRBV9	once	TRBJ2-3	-	CASSSSGSTDTQYF	TGTGCCAGCAGCTCAAGCGGCAGCACAGATACGCAGTATTTT
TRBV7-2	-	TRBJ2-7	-	CASSLPSAYEQYF	TGTGCCAGCAGCTTACCCTCGGCCTACGAGCAGTACTTC